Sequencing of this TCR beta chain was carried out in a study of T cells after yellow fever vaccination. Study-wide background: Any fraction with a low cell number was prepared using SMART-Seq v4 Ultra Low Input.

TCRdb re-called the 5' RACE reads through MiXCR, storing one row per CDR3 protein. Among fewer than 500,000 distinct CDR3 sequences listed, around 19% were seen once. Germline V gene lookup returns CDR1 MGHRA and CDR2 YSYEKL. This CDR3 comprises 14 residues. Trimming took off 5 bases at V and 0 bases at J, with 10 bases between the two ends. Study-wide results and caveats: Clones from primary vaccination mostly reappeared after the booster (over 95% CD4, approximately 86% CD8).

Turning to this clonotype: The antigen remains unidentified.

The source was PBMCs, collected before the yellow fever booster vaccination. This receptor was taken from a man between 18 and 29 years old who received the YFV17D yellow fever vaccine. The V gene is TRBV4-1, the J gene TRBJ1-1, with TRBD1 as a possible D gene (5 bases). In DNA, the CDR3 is TGCGCCAGCAGCAATCGACAGATGAACACTGAAGCTTTCTTT. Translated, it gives CASSNRQMNTEAFF.